The 18 T cell receptor beta chains below come from one sample, sequenced in a study of cytomegalovirus exposure and HLA in healthy donors. Researchers ran the PCR with 60 Vbeta and 13 Jbeta primers. The protocol was immunoSEQ multiplex PCR, while the TCRdb copy is restricted to in-frame clones and leaves out a portion. In the table there are over 110,000 clones, about 80% of which are singletons. Sequences were obtained from PBMCs. These receptors came from a woman aged 55-70 years in good health and CMV-seropositive.

This clone was detected once. The chain combines TRBV7-3 with TRBJ2-1; 8 bases map to TRBD2. In germline, CDR1 is SGHTA, CDR2 FQGTGA. CDR3 size: 16 residues. Germline trimming cut 5 bases from V and 10 bases from J; bases unmatched to any gene: 16. Here the CDR3 reads CASSPHPGTRLTEQFF. In DNA, the CDR3 is TGTGCCAGCAGCCCTCATCCCGGGACTAGGCTTACCGAGCAGTTCTTC. Using reference TRBV7-3 and TRBJ2-1 for the parts outside the CDR3, the full variable domain is GAGVSQTPSNKVTEKGKYVELRCDPISGHTALYWYRQSLGQGPEFLIYFQGTGAADDSGLPNDRFFAVRPEGSVSTLKIQRTERGDSAVYLCASSPHPGTRLTEQFFGPGTRLTVL.

This chain joins TRBV7-2 and TRBJ2-5, with 11 bases matching TRBD2. The J call may not be correct, given that the DNA end is closer to TRBJ2-7. There are 16 residues in the CDR3. Germline-derived CDR1 and CDR2 are SGHTA and FQGNSA. CDR3 residues: CASSLSLAGGQFEQYF. The CDR3, as DNA: TGTGCCAGCAGCTTATCCCTAGCGGGAGGACAGTTCGAGCAGTACTTC.

The gene calls are TRBV6-6 and TRBJ1-5; 10 bases agree with TRBD1. Germline V lookup: CDR1 MNHNY, CDR2 SVGAGI (reference sequence). The CDR3 consists of 15 residues. With V trimmed by 4 bases and J by 5 bases, 5 bases remained unmatched. Here the CDR3 DNA reads TGTGCCAGCAGTTTAGGACAGGGGGATGATCAGCCCCAGCATTTT. Protein: CASSLGQGDDQPQHF.

This clone was detected only a few times. This chain links TRBV6-6 with TRBJ2-7; 7 bases are shared with TRBD1. The CDR3 length is 15 residues. With 2 bases clipped from V and 7 bases from J, the junction kept 11 bases outside the gene matches. Germline V gene lookup returns CDR1 MNHNY and CDR2 SVGAGI (reference sequence). The CDR3, as DNA: TGTGCCAGCAGTTACCCAGGGACAGCCGATGGGGAGCAGTACTTC. Its protein product is CASSYPGTADGEQYF.

The V call is TRBV7-9, the J call TRBJ2-7; D unclear. V lost 5 bases and J lost 5, with 10 bases in between. This CDR3 region has 12 residues. Germline V lookup: CDR1 SEHNR, CDR2 FQNEAQ (reference sequence). CDR3 nucleotides: TGTGCCAGCAGCACAATGTTGGACGAGCAGTACTTC. Translation: CASSTMLDEQYF.

This chain connects TRBV28 to TRBJ2-7; TRBD2 aligns across 9 bases. CDR3 length: 15 residues. Losses at the gene ends were 5 bases for V and 3 bases for J; bases not matched to a gene: 8. The germline gives CDR1 MDHEN, CDR2 SYDVKM. CDR3 sequence: CASSRTGLAVYEQYF. The CDR3 coding sequence is TGTGCCAGCAGTAGGACGGGACTAGCCGTCTACGAGCAGTACTTC.

V gene TRBV6-5 combines with J gene TRBJ2-3; D unresolved. The CDR3 is made up of 16 amino acids. V dropped 0 bases and J dropped 2 bases, with 12 bases sitting between them. CDR1 is MNHEY, CDR2 SVGAGI, per germline. The CDR3 region has the DNA TGTGCCAGCAGTTACTCAGTGGCCACCACCACAGATACGCAGTATTTT. It codes for CASSYSVATTTDTQYF.

The rearrangement links TRBV27 to TRBJ2-7, with TRBD1 matching 7 bases. The length of the CDR3 is 16 residues. J lost 2 bases, V lost 5 bases, and 12 bases had no gene match. Germline V CDR1 and CDR2: MNHEY, SMNVEV (reference sequence). The CDR3 protein is CASSRYTGDIPYEQYF. CDR3 DNA: TGTGCCAGCAGTCGTTATACAGGGGATATTCCCTACGAGCAGTACTTC.

The chain employs TRBV28 and TRBJ2-7; 8 nucleotides align to TRBD2. CDR3 length: 15 amino acids. Germline V CDR1 and CDR2: MDHEN, SYDVKM. The V and J ends lost 6 bases and 0 bases, in that order; junction bases with no gene match: 7. CDR3 sequence reads: CASRGDSGNSYEQYF. CDR3 nucleotide sequence: TGTGCCAGCAGGGGTGATAGCGGGAACTCCTACGAGCAGTACTTC.

This clone was found a few times. The chain joins TRBV10-3 to TRBJ1-4; D gene uncertain. CDR3 size: 15 residues. V shed 2 bases and J shed 8 bases, with 15 bases lying between them. Germline V lookup: CDR1 ENHRY, CDR2 SYGVKD. DNA for the CDR3: TGTGCCATCAGTGAGAACACTAGCAGAGGAGAAAAACTGTTTTTT. Its translation is CAISENTSRGEKLFF.

The CDR3 sequence: CASFSNRTSSEQYF. The CDR3 coding sequence is TGTGCCAGCTTCAGCAACAGGACATCAAGCGAGCAGTACTTC. V is TRBV18 and J is TRBJ2-7; perhaps TRBD1 as D (5 bases). This CDR3 region has 14 residues. Trimming shortened V by 7 bases and J by 6 bases, and 19 bases separated the two germline ends. From germline, CDR1 is KGHSH and CDR2 LQKENI. Supplemented by reference TRBV18 and TRBJ2-7, the full variable domain reads NAGVMQNPRHLVRRRGQEARLRCSPMKGHSHVYWYRQLPEEGLKFMVYLQKENIIDESGMPKERFSAEFPKEGPSILRIQQVVRGDSAAYFCASFSNRTSSEQYFGPGTRLTVT.

CDR3: CASSARSGSTMFF. The DNA of the CDR3 is TGTGCCAGCTCAGCACGGAGCGGGAGTACGATGTTTTTT. The genes are TRBV18 and TRBJ2-2, with TRBD2 identical over 8 bases. Trimming took 5 bases from V and 15 from J; bases not matched to a gene: 11. This CDR3 contains 13 residues. Germline V CDR1 and CDR2: KGHSH, LQKENI.

This sequence joins TRBV5-4 and TRBJ2-3, with D perhaps TRBD2 (5 bases). Trimming removed 4 bases at V and 2 bases at J, with 14 bases between. The CDR3 has 15 amino acids. CDR1 SGHNT and CDR2 YYREEE come from the germline V gene (reference sequence). The chain's CDR3 is CASSPLLSVTDTQYF. DNA of the CDR3: TGTGCCAGCAGCCCGCTCCTTAGCGTCACAGATACGCAGTATTTT.

The chain recombines TRBV5-4 with TRBJ2-7; TRBD2 agrees at 7 bases. Trimming took 4 bases from V and 4 from J; bases not matched to a gene: 5. The CDR3 loop spans 13 amino acids. Germline V gene data show CDR1 as SGHNT and CDR2 as YYREEE (reference sequence). The CDR3 DNA reads as TGTGCCAGCAGCGGGGGGAGGGGATACGAGCAGTACTTC. Amino acids: CASSGGRGYEQYF. Using reference TRBV5-4 and TRBJ2-7 for the parts outside the CDR3, the full variable domain is ETGVTQSPTHLIKTRGQQVTLRCSSQSGHNTVSWYQQALGQGPQFIFQYYREEENGRGNFPPRFSGLQFPNYSSELNVNALELDDSALYLCASSGGRGYEQYFGPGTRLTVT.

This rearrangement joins TRBV30 to TRBJ2-1; 7 bases line up with TRBD2. This CDR3 is 13 amino acids long. CDR1 and CDR2 from the germline V gene are GTSNPN and SVGIG (reference sequence). The V and J ends lost 5 bases and 6 bases, in that order; junction bases with no gene match: 7. The CDR3: CAWGRARFNEQFF. CDR3 nucleotides: TGTGCCTGGGGGAGGGCTCGCTTCAATGAGCAGTTCTTC. The variable domain in full, completed from reference TRBV30 and TRBJ2-1, reads SQTIHQWPATLVQPVGSPLSLECTVEGTSNPNLYWYRQAAGRGLQLLFYSVGIGQISSEVPQNLSASRPQDRQFILSSKKLLLSDSGFYLCAWGRARFNEQFFGPGTRLTVL.

V gene TRBV29-1 combines with J gene TRBJ2-3; no definite D call. CDR1 and CDR2 (germline): SQVTM, ANQGSEA. The CDR3 is made up of 12 amino acids. V was trimmed by 3 bases and J by 6 bases, leaving 10 bases between them. The CDR3 DNA reads TGCAGCGTTGATCTCACGGAGGATACGCAGTATTTT. Translating it yields CSVDLTEDTQYF.

This chain uses TRBV5-4 with TRBJ2-5, with TRBD1 identical over 8 bases. V gave up 0 bases and J gave up 4 bases; unmatched junction bases: 5. CDR1 is SGHNT and CDR2 is YYREEE in the germline V gene (reference sequence). The CDR3 runs to 15 residues. CDR3 nucleotide sequence: TGTGCCAGCAGCTTGGGGGCAGGGGGCTTAGAGACCCAGTACTTC. Translating it yields CASSLGAGGLETQYF.

A remark on this clone: Other DNA sequences from this sample encode an identical CDR3 as well. The chain is built from TRBV18 and TRBJ2-7; no firm D call. The CDR3 runs to 11 residues. CDR1 is KGHSH and CDR2 is LQKENI in the germline V gene. Trimming left V 4 bases short and J 12 bases short, with 13 bases between. The CDR3 here is CASSQRRRWYF. The CDR3 nucleotides read TGTGCCAGCTCACAAAGACGGAGATGGTACTTC.